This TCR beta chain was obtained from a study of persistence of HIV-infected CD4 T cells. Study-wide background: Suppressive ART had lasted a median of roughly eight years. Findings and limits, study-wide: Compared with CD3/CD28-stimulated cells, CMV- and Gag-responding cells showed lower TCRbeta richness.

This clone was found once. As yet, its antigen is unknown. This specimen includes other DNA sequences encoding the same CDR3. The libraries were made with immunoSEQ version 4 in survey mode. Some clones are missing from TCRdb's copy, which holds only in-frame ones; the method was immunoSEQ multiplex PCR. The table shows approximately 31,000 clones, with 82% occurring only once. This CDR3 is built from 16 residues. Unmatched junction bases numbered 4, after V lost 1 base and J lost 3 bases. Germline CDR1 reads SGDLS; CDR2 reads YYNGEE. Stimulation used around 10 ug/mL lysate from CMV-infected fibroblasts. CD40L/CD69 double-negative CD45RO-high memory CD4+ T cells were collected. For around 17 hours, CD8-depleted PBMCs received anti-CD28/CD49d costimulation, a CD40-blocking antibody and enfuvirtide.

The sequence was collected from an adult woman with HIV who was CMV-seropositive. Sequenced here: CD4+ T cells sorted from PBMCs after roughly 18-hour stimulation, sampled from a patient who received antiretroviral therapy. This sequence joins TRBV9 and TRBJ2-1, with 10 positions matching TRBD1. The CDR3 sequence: CASSVSGTGVYNEQFF. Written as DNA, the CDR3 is TGTGCCAGCAGCGTATCAGGGACAGGGGTCTACAATGAGCAGTTCTTC.